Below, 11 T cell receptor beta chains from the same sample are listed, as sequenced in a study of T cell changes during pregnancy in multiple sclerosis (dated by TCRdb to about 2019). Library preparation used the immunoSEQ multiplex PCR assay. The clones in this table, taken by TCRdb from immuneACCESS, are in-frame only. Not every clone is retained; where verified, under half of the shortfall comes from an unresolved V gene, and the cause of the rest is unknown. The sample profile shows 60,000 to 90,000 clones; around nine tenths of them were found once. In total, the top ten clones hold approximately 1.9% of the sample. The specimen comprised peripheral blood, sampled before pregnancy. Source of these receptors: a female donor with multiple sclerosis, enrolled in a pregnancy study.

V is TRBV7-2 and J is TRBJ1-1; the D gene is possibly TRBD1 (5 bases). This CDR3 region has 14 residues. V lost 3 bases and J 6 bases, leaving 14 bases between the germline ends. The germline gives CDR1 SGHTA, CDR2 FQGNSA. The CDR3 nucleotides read TGTGCCAGCAGCTTCGGCGGAGGGGTATCTGAAGCTTTCTTT. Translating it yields CASSFGGGVSEAFF.

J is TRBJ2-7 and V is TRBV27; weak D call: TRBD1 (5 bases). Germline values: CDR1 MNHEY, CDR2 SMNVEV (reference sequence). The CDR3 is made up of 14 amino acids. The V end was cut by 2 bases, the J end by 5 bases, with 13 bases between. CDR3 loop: CASSLGQGWHEQYF. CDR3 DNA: TGTGCCAGCAGTTTAGGGCAGGGTTGGCACGAGCAGTACTTC.

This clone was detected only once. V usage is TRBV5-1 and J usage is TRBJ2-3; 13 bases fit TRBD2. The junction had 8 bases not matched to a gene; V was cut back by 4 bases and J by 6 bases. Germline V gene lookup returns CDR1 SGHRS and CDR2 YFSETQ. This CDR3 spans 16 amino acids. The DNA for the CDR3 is TGCGCCAGCAGCCTCGGACTAGCGGGGGCCGCGGATACGCAGTATTTT. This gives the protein CASSLGLAGAADTQYF.

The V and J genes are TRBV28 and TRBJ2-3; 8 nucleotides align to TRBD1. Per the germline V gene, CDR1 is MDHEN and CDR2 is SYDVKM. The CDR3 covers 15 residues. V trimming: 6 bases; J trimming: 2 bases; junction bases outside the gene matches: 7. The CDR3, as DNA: TGTGCCAGCAGCCTAAGGACAGGGACCACAGATACGCAGTATTTT. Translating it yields CASSLRTGTTDTQYF.

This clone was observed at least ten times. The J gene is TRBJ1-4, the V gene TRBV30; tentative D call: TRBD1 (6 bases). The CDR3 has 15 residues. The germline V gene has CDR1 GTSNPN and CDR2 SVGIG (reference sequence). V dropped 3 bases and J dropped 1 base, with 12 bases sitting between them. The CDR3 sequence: CAWSRLGGTNEKLFF. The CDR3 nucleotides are TGTGCCTGGAGCCGGTTAGGGGGAACTAATGAAAAACTGTTTTTT.

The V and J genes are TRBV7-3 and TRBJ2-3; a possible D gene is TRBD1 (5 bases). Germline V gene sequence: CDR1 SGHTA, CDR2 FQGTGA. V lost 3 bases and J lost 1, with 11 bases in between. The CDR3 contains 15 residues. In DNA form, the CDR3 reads TGTGCCAGCAGCTTGATTGGCAGGGGCACAGATACGCAGTATTTT. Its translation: CASSLIGRGTDTQYF.

CDR3 sequence reads: CASSRTWYGYTF. The CDR3, as DNA: TGTGCCAGCAGCCGCACTTGGTATGGCTACACCTTC. The J gene is TRBJ1-2, the V gene TRBV6-5, with D unresolved. CDR1 and CDR2 from the germline V gene are MNHEY and SVGAGI. The V gene lost 6 bases and the J gene lost 5 bases, with 10 bases spanning the gap. CDR3 length: 12 residues.

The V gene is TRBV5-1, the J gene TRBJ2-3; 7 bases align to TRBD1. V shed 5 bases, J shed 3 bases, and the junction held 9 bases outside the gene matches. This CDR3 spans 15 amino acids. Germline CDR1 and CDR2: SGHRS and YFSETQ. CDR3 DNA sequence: TGCGCCAGCAGGAACAGGGGAGATTGGACAGATACGCAGTATTTT. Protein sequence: CASRNRGDWTDTQYF.

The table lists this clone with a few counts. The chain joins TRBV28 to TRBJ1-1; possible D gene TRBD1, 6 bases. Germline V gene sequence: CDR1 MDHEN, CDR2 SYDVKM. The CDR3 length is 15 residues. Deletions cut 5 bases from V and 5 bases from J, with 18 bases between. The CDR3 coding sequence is TGTGCCAGCAGTCCCTCGAGGGGGGAGGGTACTGAAGCTTTCTTT. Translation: CASSPSRGEGTEAFF.

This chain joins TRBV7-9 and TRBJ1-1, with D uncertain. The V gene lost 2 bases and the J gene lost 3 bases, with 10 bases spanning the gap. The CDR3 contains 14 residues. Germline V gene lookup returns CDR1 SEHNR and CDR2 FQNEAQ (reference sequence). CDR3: CASSLPGGDTEAFF. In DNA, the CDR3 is TGTGCCAGCAGCTTACCAGGAGGAGACACTGAAGCTTTCTTT.

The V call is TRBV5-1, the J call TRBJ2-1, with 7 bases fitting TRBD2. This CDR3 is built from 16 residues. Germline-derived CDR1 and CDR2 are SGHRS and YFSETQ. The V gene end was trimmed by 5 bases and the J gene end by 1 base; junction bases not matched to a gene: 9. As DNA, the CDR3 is TGCGCCAGCAGTCGGACCCCAGCGGGGTCCTACAATGAGCAGTTCTTC. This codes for CASSRTPAGSYNEQFF. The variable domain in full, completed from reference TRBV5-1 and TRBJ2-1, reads KAGVTQTPRYLIKTRGQQVTLSCSPISGHRSVSWYQQTPGQGLQFLFEYFSETQRNKGNFPGRFSGRQFSNSRSEMNVSTLELGDSALYLCASSRTPAGSYNEQFFGPGTRLTVL.